The 19 T cell receptor beta chains below come from one sample, sequenced in a study of tumor-infiltrating lymphocytes in primary liver carcinoma. The tissue used was unsorted bulk material of 20-30 mg. RNA and DNA were co-extracted from it with the AllPrep DNA/RNA mini kit. A constant-region primer served to make TCR beta cDNA from about 0.5 ug total RNA. Slightly modified ARM-PCR with three nested multiplex PCR rounds yielded TCR beta libraries. The two initial PCR rounds, roughly 9 cycles each, used TRBV1-TRBV30 forward and C-beta reverse primers. TCRdb reanalysed the multiplex PCR reads using MiXCR and keeps one entry per CDR3 protein. The sample has fewer than 250,000 distinct CDR3 sequences; about 85% are singletons. Sequencing was carried out using tumor tissue from primary liver carcinoma. The origin of the receptors is a man between 40 and 49 years old with primary liver carcinoma and hepatitis B virus infection.

This clonotype has ten or more counts. The CDR3 region is CASSLSYSLGQGNGYTF. As DNA, the CDR3 is TGTGCCAGCAGTTTATCATACTCTCTGGGACAGGGCAATGGCTACACCTTC. The chain recombines TRBV28 with TRBJ1-2; 9 nucleotides align to TRBD1. The CDR3 runs 17 residues. After removal of 1 base from V and 6 bases from J, the junction contained 12 bases not matched to a gene. Looked up from germline, CDR1 is MDHEN and CDR2 is SYDVKM.

This chain links TRBV5-1 with TRBJ1-1; the match to TRBD1 covers 7 bases. The CDR3 sequence is 16 residues long. In germline, CDR1 is SGHRS, CDR2 YFSETQ. The CDR3 coding sequence is TGCGCAAGCTGCTTGTCGTCAGGGGGGGCGAACACTGAAGCTTTCTTT. Translation: CASCLSSGGANTEAFF.

This clonotype turned up a few times. At one end, the junction sequence differs from germline, possibly due to a read error. The chain combines TRBV24-1 with TRBJ2-1; 7 bases are shared with TRBD2. CDR3 length equals 17 residues. Germline V lookup: CDR1 KGHDR, CDR2 SFDVKD. CDR3 sequence reads: CATSEYSTTSSYNEQLF. The CDR3 DNA reads TGTGCCACCAGTGAATATTCTACGACTAGCTCCTACAATGAGCAGCTCTTT.

Regarding this clonotype: The junction departs from the called germline gene at one end, perhaps through a read error. CDR3 nucleotide sequence: TGTACCAGCAGCCAACTTAGCGATCTCTCCTACAATGAGCAGTTCTTC. Protein: CTSSQLSDLSYNEQFF. V gene TRBV4-2 combines with J gene TRBJ2-1; tentative D call: TRBD2 (5 bases). This CDR3 comprises 16 residues. Germline V gives CDR1 LGHNA, CDR2 YNFKEQ.

Turning to this clonotype: The junction departs from the called germline gene at one end, perhaps through a read error. The J gene is TRBJ2-7, the V gene TRBV7-9; possible D gene TRBD2, 5 bases. Germline V gene lookup returns CDR1 SEHNR and CDR2 FQNEAQ (reference sequence). This CDR3 has 14 amino acids. The CDR3 spells CAGSLDLDYYEQYF. The CDR3 DNA reads as TGTGCCGGCAGCTTAGATCTAGACTACTACGAGCAGTACTTC.

The chain has TRBV11-2 and TRBJ1-1; D gene uncertain. Trimming removed 1 base at V and 8 bases at J, with 11 bases between. CDR1 and CDR2 from the germline V gene are SGHAT and FQNNGV. This CDR3 contains 13 residues. The CDR3 region has the DNA TGTGCCAGCAGCTTAGCTATCGGGATAGAAGCTTTCTTT. This codes for CASSLAIGIEAFF.

As to this clonotype: One base away lies a much larger clone, so this may be a sequencing read error. V usage is TRBV30 and J usage is TRBJ2-1; 7 bases fit TRBD2. CDR3 length: 17 amino acids. CDR1 is GTSNPN, CDR2 SVGIG, per germline (reference sequence). Losses at the gene ends were 1 base for V and 7 bases for J; bases not matched to a gene: 16. The CDR3 sequence: CAWSALGLSGERNEQFF. The CDR3 DNA is TGTGCCTGGAGTGCCCTGGGACTATCGGGAGAAAGGAATGAGCAGTTCTTC. The complete variable domain, with remaining parts taken from reference TRBV30 and TRBJ2-1, reads SQTIHQWPATLVQPVGSPLSLECTVEGTSNPNLYWYRQAAGRGLQLLFYSVGIGQISSEVPQNLSASRPQDRQFILSSKKLLLSDSGFYLCAWSALGLSGERNEQFFGPGTRLTVL.

Concerning this clonotype: A much larger clone differs by one base, so this may be a read error. This rearrangement joins TRBV5-1 to TRBJ1-3, with D hard to call. Trimming took off 4 bases at V and 4 bases at J, with 12 bases between the two ends. Germline lookup yields CDR1 SGHRS and CDR2 YFSETQ. This CDR3 spans 14 amino acids. DNA of the CDR3: TGCGCCAGCAGCGACGGACCGAGCGGAAACACCATATATTTT. Protein product: CASSDGPSGNTIYF.

As for this clonotype: The junction departs from germline at one end; a sequencing error may be responsible. The V call is TRBV11-3, the J call TRBJ2-1; D unclear. The CDR3 extends over 12 amino acids. CDR1 and CDR2 from the germline V gene are SGHNT and YENEEA. The DNA for the CDR3 is TGTGCCAGCAGCTTAAATGCCATTGAACAGTCCTTC. The encoded protein is CASSLNAIEQSF.

As regards this clonotype: Lacking the conserved final phenylalanine or tryptophan, this CDR3 likely reflects a read error. This chain's CDR3 is CAISIQGSGNTIYL. Here the CDR3 DNA reads TGTGCCATCAGTATACAGGGCTCTGGAAACACCATATATTTG. The V and J genes are TRBV12-3 or TRBV12-4 and TRBJ1-3; possibly TRBD1 for D (6 bases). The CDR3 is 14 residues long.

A word on this clonotype: The junction differs from germline at one of its ends, possibly a read error. V usage is TRBV5-6 and J usage is TRBJ2-3; 7 bases are a match to TRBD2. This CDR3 has 14 residues. CDR1 and CDR2 from the germline V gene are SGHDT and YYEEEE. The CDR3 DNA reads TGTGCCAACAGCCCCGGGACTATAAAGGATACGCAGTATTTT. This encodes CANSPGTIKDTQYF.

The sample holds many counts of this clonotype. The chain is built from TRBV28 and TRBJ2-7; D gene unclear. Germline assignment: CDR1 MDHEN and CDR2 SYDVKM. The CDR3 has 12 amino acids. V was trimmed by 8 bases and J by 6 bases, leaving 14 bases between them. CDR3: CASGPEWSEQYF. For the CDR3, the DNA is TGTGCCAGCGGCCCCGAGTGGAGCGAGCAGTACTTC.

In the case of this clonotype: This likely comes from a read error, as the CDR3 has no conserved phenylalanine or tryptophan at its end. The chain has TRBV6-2 or TRBV6-3 and TRBJ2-3; 11 nucleotides line up with TRBD2. The CDR3 covers 15 residues. Germline CDR1 MNHEY, CDR2 SVGEGT. The CDR3: CTSSYSGRETDTQYI. The CDR3 bases are TGTACCAGCAGTTATAGCGGGAGGGAAACAGATACGCAGTATATT.

As for this clonotype: A much larger clone lies a single base off, so this may be a read error. This chain connects TRBV28 to TRBJ2-5; D may be TRBD2 (5 bases). V lost 6 bases and J lost 1, with 12 bases in between. This CDR3 has 14 residues. The germline V gene has CDR1 MDHEN and CDR2 SYDVKM. The CDR3 coding sequence is TGTGCCAGCAGAAGCGGTGGGATCCAAGAGACCCAGTACTTC. As protein: CASRSGGIQETQYF.

This chain links TRBV11-2 with TRBJ2-4; D gene uncertain. CDR3 length: 15 residues. Trimming stripped 7 bases from V and 4 bases from J, with 17 bases between. Germline V gene data show CDR1 as SGHAT and CDR2 as FQNNGV. CDR3 loop: CASTTSAVDKNIQYF. The DNA for the CDR3 is TGTGCCAGCACCACTTCGGCAGTAGATAAAAACATTCAGTACTTC.

For this clonotype: An end of the junction differs from the germline gene, which may be a read error. The rearrangement links TRBV28 to TRBJ2-7; weak D call: TRBD1 (6 bases). Germline V gene sequence: CDR1 MDHEN, CDR2 SYDVKM. CDR3 size: 14 residues. The CDR3 region is CTSSPRQEYYDQYF. In nucleotides, the CDR3 is TGTACCAGCAGTCCTCGACAGGAGTACTACGATCAGTACTTC.

Only one count was recorded for this clonotype. Germline and junction disagree at one end, which may indicate a read error. The V and J genes are TRBV4-2 and TRBJ2-1; D assignment may be TRBD1 or TRBD2 (6 bases each). Germline V lookup: CDR1 LGHNA, CDR2 YNFKEQ. The CDR3 length is 17 residues. CDR3 in amino acids: CASSQAGASERYNEQFF. The DNA for the CDR3 is TGTGCCAGCAGCCAAGCAGGGGCTAGCGAGAGGTACAACGAGCAGTTCTTC.

With respect to this clonotype: This likely comes from a read error, as the CDR3 has no conserved phenylalanine or tryptophan at its end. This chain links TRBV6-5 with TRBJ2-1; TRBD2 matches at 14 bases. The junction had 5 bases not matched to a gene; V was cut back by 0 bases and J by 7 bases. The CDR3 loop spans 17 amino acids. Germline lookup yields CDR1 MNHEY and CDR2 SVGAGI. This CDR3 reads CASSYSGTSGRGNEQFL. CDR3 bases: TGTGCCAGCAGTTACTCCGGGACTAGCGGGAGAGGAAATGAGCAGTTCTTA.

This chain uses TRBV6-1 with TRBJ2-5; 8 bases fit TRBD1. The junction had 18 bases not matched to a gene; V was cut back by 7 bases and J by 5 bases. The CDR3 totals 17 residues. Germline values: CDR1 MNHNS, CDR2 SASEGT. The CDR3 DNA reads TGTGCCAGCACTGAGTATGTCCCCGGACAGGGTCGTGAGACCCAGTACTTC. This gives the protein CASTEYVPGQGRETQYF.